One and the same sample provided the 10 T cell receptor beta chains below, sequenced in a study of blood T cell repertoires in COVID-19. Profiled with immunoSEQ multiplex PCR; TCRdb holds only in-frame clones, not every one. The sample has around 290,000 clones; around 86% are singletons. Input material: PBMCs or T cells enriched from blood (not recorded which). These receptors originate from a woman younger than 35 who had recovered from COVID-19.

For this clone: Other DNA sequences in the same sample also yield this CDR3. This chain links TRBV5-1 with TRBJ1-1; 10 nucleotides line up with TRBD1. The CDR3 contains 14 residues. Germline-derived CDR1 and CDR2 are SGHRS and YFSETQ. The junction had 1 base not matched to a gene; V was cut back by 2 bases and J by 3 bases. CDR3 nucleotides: TGCGCCAGCAGCTTCGGACAGGGGGACACTGAAGCTTTCTTT. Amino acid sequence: CASSFGQGDTEAFF.

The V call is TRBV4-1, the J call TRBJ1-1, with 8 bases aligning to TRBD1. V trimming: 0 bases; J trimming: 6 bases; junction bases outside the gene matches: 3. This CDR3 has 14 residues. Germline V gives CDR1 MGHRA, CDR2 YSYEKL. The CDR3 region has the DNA TGCGCCAGCAGCCAAGAACCAGGGGGCTCTGAAGCTTTCTTT. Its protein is CASSQEPGGSEAFF.

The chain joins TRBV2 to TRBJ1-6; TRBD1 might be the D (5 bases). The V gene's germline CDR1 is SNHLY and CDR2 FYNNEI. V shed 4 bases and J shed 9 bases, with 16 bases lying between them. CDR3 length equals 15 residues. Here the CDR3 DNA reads TGTGCCAGCAGTGTGACAAGGGGTAACGGTTCACCCCTCCACTTT. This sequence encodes CASSVTRGNGSPLHF.

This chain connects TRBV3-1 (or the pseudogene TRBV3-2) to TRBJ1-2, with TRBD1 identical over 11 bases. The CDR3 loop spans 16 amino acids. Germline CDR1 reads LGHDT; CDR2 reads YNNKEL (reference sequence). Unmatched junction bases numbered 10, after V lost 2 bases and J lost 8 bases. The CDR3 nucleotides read TGTGCCAGCAGCCAAAGCTTCGGACAGGGGGCAAGAGGCTACACCTTC. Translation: CASSQSFGQGARGYTF.

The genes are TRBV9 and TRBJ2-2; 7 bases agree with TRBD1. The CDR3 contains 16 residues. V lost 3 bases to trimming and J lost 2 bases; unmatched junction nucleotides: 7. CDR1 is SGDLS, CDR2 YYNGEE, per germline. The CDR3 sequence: CASSGDSRLNTGELFF. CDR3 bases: TGTGCCAGCAGCGGGGACAGCCGTTTAAACACCGGGGAGCTGTTTTTT.

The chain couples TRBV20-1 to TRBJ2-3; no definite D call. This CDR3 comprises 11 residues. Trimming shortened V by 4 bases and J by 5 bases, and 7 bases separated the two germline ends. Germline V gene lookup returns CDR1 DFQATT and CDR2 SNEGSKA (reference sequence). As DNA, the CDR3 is TGCAGTGCTAATGGCCGAGATACGCAGTATTTT. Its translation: CSANGRDTQYF.

In DNA form, the CDR3 reads TGTGCCAGCAGCTCTACAGGGGTCCGCCCCTCAGCTTTCTTT. Translated, it gives CASSSTGVRPSAFF. The chain has TRBV7-9 and TRBJ1-1; 7 bases fit TRBD1. The germline gives CDR1 SEHNR, CDR2 FQNEAQ (reference sequence). The V segment lost 4 bases and the J segment 10 bases; nucleotides outside the gene matches: 12. The CDR3 has 14 residues.

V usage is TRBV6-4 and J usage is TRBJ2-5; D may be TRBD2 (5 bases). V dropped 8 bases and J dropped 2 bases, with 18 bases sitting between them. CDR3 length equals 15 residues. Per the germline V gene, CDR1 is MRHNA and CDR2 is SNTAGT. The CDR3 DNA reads TGTGCCAGCGGGCTCCCAGGACTCCGACAAGAGACCCAGTACTTC. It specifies CASGLPGLRQETQYF.

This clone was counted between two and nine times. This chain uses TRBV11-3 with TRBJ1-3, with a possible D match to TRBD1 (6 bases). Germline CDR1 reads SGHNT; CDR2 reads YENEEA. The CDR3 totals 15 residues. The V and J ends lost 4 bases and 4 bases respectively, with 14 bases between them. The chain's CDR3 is CASSSTGILGNTIYF. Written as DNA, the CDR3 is TGTGCCAGCAGCTCTACAGGGATACTAGGAAACACCATATATTTT.

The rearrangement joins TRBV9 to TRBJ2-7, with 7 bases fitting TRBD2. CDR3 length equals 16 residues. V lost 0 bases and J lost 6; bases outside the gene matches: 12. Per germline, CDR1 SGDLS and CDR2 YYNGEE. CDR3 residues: CASSVVEGGPVSEQYF. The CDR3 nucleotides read TGTGCCAGCAGCGTAGTAGAGGGAGGGCCTGTCTCCGAGCAGTACTTC.